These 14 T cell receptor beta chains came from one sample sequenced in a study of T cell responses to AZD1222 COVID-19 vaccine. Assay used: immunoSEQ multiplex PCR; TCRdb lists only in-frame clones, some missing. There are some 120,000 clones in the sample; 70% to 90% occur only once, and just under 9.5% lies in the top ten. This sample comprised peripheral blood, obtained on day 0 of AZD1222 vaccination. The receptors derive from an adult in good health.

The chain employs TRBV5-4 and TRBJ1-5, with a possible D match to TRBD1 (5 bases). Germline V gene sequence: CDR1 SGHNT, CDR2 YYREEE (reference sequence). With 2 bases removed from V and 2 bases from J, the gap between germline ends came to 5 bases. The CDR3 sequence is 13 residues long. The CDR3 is CASSLQGNQPQHF. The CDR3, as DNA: TGTGCCAGCAGCTTACAGGGCAATCAGCCCCAGCATTTT.

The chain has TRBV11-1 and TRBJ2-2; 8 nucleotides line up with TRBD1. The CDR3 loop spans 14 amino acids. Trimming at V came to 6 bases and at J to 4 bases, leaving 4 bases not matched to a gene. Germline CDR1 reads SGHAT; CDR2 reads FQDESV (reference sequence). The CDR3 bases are TGTGCCAGCAGACAAACAGGGGGCACCGGGGAGCTGTTTTTT. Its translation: CASRQTGGTGELFF.

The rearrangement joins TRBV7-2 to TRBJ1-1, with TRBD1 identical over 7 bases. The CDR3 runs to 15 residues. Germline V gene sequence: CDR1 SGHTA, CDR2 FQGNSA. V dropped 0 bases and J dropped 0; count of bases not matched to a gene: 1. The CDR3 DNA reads TGTGCCAGCAGCTTAGCTGGGACAGTGAACACTGAAGCTTTCTTT. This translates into CASSLAGTVNTEAFF.

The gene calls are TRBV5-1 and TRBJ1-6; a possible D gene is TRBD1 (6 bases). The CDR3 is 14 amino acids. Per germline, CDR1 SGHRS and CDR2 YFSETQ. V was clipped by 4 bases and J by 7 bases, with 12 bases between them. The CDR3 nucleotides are TGCGCCAGCAGCGGGGGACAAGCCAATTCACCCCTCCACTTT. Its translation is CASSGGQANSPLHF.

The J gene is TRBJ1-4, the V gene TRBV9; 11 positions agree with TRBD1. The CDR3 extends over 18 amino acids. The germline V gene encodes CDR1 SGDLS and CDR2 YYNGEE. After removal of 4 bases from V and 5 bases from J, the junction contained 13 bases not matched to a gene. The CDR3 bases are TGTGCCAGCAGCTTCCGGGACAGGGGGGTTCTCATGAATGAAAAACTGTTTTTT. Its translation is CASSFRDRGVLMNEKLFF.

The CDR3 nucleotides are TGCGCCAGCAGGGGGACTAGCGGGAGAGGCACCGGGGAGCTGTTTTTT. The encoded protein is CASRGTSGRGTGELFF. V usage is TRBV10-1 and J usage is TRBJ2-2; TRBD2 agrees at 14 bases. CDR1 is WNHNN, CDR2 SYGVQD, per germline (reference sequence). The junction had 4 bases not matched to a gene; V was cut back by 6 bases and J by 4 bases. The CDR3 is 16 amino acids.

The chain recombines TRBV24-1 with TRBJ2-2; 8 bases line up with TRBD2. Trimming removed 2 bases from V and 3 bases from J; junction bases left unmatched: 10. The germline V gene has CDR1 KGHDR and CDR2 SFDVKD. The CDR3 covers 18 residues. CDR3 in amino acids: CATSDSGTRGAYTGELFF. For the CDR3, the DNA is TGTGCCACCAGTGATTCCGGGACTAGAGGAGCGTACACCGGGGAGCTGTTTTTT.

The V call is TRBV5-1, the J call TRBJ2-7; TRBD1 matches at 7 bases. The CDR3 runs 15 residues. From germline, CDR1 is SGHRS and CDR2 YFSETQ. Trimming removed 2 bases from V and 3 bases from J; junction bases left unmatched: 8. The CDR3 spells CASSFGDRAYYEQYF. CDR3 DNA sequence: TGCGCCAGCAGCTTCGGTGACAGGGCGTACTACGAGCAGTACTTC.

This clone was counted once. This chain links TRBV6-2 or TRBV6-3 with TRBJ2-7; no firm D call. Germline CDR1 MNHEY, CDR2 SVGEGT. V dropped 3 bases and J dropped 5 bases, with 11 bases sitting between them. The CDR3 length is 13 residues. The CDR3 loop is CASSYDGYDEQYF. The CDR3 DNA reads TGTGCCAGCAGTTATGACGGCTACGACGAGCAGTACTTC.

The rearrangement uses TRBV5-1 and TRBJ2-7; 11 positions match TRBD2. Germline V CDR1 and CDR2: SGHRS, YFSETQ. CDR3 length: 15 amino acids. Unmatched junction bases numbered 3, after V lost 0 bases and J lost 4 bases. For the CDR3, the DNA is TGCGCCAGCAGCTTGGATAGCGGGGGGGCTTACGAGCAGTACTTC. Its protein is CASSLDSGGAYEQYF.

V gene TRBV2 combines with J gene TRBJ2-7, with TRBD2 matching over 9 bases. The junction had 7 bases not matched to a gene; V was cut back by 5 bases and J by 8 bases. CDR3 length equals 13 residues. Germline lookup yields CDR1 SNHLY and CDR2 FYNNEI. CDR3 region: CASSSGLALKQYF. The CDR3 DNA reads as TGTGCCAGCAGTTCCGGACTAGCGCTGAAGCAGTACTTC.

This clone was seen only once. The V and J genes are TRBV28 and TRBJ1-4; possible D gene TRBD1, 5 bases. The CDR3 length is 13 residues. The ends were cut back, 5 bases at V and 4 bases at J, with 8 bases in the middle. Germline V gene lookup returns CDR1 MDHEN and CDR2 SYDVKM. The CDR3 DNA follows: TGTGCCAGCAGTGGGGGGATTAATGAAAAACTGTTTTTT. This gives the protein CASSGGINEKLFF.

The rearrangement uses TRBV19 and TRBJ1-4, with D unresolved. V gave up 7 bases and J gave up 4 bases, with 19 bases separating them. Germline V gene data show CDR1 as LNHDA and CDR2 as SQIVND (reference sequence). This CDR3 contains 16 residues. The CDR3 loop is CASNTYVGQSNEKLFF. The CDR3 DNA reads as TGTGCCAGTAATACTTACGTAGGGCAGAGTAATGAAAAACTGTTTTTT.

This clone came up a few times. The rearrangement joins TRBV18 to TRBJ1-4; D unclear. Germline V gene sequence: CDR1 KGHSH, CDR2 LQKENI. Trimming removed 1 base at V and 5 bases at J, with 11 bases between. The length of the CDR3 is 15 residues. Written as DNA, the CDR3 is TGTGCCAGCTCACCACTTCCCGGTACGAATGAAAAACTGTTTTTT. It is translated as CASSPLPGTNEKLFF.